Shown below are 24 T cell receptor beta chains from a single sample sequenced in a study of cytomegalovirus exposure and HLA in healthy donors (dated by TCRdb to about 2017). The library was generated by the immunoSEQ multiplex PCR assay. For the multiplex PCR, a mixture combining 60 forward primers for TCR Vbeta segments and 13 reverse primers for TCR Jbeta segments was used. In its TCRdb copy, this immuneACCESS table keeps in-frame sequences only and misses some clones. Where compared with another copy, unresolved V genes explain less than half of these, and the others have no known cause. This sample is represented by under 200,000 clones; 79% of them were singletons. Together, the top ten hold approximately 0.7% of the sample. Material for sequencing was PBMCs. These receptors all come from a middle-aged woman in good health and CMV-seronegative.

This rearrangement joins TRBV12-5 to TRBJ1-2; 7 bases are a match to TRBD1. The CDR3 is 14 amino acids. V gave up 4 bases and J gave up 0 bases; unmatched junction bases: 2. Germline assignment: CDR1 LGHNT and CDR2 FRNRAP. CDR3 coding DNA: TGTGCTAGTGGTTCGGGACAGTCTAACTATGGCTACACCTTC. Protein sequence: CASGSGQSNYGYTF.

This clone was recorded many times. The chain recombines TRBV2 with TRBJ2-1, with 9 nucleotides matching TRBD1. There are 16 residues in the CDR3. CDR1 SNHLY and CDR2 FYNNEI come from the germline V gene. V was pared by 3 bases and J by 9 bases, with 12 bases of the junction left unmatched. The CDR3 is CASSDSGTGNFGEQFF. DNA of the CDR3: TGTGCCAGCAGTGATTCCGGGACAGGGAACTTCGGTGAGCAGTTCTTC. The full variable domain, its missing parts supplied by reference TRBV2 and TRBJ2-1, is EPEVTQTPSHQVTQMGQEVILRCVPISNHLYFYWYRQILGQKVEFLVSFYNNEISEKSEIFDDQFSVERPDGSNFTLKIRSTKLEDSAMYFCASSDSGTGNFGEQFFGPGTRLTVL.

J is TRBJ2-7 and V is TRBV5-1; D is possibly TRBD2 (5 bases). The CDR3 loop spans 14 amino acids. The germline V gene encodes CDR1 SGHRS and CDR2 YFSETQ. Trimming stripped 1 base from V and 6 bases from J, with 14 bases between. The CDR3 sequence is CASSLSLLAGEQYF. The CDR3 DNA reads TGCGCCAGCAGCTTGAGCCTTTTGGCGGGCGAGCAGTACTTC. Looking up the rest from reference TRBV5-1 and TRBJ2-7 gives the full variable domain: KAGVTQTPRYLIKTRGQQVTLSCSPISGHRSVSWYQQTPGQGLQFLFEYFSETQRNKGNFPGRFSGRQFSNSRSEMNVSTLELGDSALYLCASSLSLLAGEQYFGPGTRLTVT.

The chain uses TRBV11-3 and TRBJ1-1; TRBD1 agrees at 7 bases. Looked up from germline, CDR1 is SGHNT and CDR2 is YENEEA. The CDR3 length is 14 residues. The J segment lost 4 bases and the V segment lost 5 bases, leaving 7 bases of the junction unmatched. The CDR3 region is CASSVSRTGTEAFF. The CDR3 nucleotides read TGTGCCAGCAGCGTCTCCCGGACAGGCACTGAAGCTTTCTTT.

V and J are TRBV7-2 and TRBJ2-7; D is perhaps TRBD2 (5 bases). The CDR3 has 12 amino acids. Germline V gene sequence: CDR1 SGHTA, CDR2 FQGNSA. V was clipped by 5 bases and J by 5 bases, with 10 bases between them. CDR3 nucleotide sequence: TGTGCCAGCAGCCGGGGAAGGGACGAGCAGTACTTC. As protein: CASSRGRDEQYF.

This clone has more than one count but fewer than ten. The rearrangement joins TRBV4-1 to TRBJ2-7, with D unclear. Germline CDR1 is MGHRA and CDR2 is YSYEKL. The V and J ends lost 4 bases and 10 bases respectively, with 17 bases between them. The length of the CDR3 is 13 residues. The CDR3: CASSLAAAHVQYF. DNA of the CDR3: TGCGCCAGCAGCCTCGCGGCGGCCCACGTACAGTACTTC.

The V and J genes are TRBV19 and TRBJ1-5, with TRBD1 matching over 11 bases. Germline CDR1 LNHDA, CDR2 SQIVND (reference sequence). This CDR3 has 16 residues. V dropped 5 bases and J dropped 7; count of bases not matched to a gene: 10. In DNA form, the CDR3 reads TGTGCCAGTAGTTTCGGACAGGGGGCGCCCCGGCAGCCCCAGCATTTT. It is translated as CASSFGQGAPRQPQHF.

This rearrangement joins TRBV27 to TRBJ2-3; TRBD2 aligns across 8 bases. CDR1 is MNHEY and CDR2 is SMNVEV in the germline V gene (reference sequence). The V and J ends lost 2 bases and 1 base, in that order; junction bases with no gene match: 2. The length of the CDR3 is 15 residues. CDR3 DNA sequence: TGTGCCAGCAGTTTAACCGGGAGGGGCACAGATACGCAGTATTTT. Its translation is CASSLTGRGTDTQYF.

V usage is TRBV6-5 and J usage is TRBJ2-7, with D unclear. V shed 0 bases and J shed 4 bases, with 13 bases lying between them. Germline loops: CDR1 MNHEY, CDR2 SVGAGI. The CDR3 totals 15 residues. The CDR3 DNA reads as TGTGCCAGCAGTTACTCGAGGCGAGACCTATACGAGCAGTACTTC. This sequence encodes CASSYSRRDLYEQYF.

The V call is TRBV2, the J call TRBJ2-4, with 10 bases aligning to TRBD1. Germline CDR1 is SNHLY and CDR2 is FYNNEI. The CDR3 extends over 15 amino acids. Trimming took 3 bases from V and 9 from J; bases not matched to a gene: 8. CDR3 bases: TGTGCCAGCAGTGAGGAGGGACAGGGGACGAGCATTCAGTACTTC. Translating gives CASSEEGQGTSIQYF.

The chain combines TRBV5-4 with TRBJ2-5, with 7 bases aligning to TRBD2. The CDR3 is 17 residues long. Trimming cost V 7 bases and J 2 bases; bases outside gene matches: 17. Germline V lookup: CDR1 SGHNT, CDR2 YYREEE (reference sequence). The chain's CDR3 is CASHPWGRAELQETQYF. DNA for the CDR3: TGTGCCAGCCACCCGTGGGGGAGGGCCGAGCTACAAGAGACCCAGTACTTC.

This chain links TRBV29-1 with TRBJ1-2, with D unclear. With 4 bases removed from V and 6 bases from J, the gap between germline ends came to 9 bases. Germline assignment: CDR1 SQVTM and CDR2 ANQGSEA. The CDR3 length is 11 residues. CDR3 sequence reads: CSVVRDDGYTF. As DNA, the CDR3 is TGCAGCGTTGTGAGGGATGATGGCTACACCTTC.

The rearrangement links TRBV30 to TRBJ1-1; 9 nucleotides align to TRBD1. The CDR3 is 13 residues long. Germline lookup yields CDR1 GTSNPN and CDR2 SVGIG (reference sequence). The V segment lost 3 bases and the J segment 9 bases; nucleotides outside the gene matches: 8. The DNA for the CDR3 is TGTGCCTGGAGCCCGGGACAGGGCTTCAAAGCTTTCTTT. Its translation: CAWSPGQGFKAFF.

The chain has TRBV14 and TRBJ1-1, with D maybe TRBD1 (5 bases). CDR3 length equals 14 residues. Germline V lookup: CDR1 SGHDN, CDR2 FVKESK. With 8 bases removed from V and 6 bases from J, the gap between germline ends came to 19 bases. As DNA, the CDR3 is TGTGCCAGCGGGGCGAATTCAGGGTTCCCTGAAGCTTTCTTT. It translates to CASGANSGFPEAFF.

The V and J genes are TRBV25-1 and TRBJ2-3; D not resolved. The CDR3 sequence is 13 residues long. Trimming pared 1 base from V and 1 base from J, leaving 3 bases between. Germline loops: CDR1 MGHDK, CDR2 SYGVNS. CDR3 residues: CASSELGTDTQYF. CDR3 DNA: TGTGCCAGCAGTGAATTAGGCACAGATACGCAGTATTTT.

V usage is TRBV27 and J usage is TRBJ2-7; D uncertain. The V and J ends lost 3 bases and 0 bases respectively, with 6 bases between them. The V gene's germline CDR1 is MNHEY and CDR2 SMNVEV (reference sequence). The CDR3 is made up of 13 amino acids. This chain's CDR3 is CASSFGGSYEQYF. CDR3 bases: TGTGCCAGCAGTTTTGGCGGCTCCTACGAGCAGTACTTC.

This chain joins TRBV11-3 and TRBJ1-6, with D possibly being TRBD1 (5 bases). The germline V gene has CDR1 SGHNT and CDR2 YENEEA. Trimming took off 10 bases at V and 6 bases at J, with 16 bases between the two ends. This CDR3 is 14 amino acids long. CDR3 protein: CATRTGTINSPLHF. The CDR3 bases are TGTGCCACTCGCACCGGGACTATTAATTCACCCCTCCACTTT.

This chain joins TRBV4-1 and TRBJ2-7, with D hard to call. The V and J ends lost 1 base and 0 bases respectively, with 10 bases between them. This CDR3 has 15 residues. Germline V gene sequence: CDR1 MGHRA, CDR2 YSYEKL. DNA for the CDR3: TGCGCCAGCAGCCAAGTTGAGTCAAGCTCCTACGAGCAGTACTTC. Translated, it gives CASSQVESSSYEQYF.

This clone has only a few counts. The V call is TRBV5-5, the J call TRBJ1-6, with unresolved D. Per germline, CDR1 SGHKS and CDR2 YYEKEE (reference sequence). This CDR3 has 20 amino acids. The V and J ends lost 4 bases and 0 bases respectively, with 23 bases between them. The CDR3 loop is CASSPGRNPMTSSYNSPLHF. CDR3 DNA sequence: TGTGCCAGCAGCCCGGGAAGAAACCCGATGACTAGCTCCTATAATTCACCCCTCCACTTT.

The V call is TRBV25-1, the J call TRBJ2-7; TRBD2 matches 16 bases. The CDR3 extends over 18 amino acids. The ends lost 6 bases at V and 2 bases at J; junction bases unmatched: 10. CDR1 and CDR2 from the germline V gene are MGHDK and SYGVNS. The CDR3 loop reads CASRRPGLAGGPPYEQYF. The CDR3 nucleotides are TGTGCCAGCAGGAGGCCGGGACTAGCGGGAGGGCCTCCCTACGAGCAGTACTTC.

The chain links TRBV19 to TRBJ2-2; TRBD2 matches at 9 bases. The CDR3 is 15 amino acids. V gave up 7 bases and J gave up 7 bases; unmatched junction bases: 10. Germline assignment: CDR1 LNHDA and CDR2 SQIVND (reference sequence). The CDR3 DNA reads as TGTGCCAGTAAAGACTCTAGCGGGGCGCTCGGGGAGCTGTTTTTT. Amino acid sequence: CASKDSSGALGELFF. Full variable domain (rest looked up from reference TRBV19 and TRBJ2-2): DGGITQSPKYLFRKEGQNVTLSCEQNLNHDAMYWYRQDPGQGLRLIYYSQIVNDFQKGDIAEGYSVSREKKESFPLTVTSAQKNPTAFYLCASKDSSGALGELFFGEGSRLTVL.

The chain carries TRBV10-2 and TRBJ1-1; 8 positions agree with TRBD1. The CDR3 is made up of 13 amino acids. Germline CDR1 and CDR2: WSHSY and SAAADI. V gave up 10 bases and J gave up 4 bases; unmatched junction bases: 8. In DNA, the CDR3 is TGCGCCAACTCAGGGGGCTGGGGCACTGAAGCTTTCTTT. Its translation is CANSGGWGTEAFF.

CDR3 sequence reads: CASSPEVLGGGTQYF. The CDR3 DNA reads as TGTGCCAGTAGTCCAGAGGTGTTAGGTGGCGGGACCCAGTACTTC. The chain employs TRBV19 and TRBJ2-5; D remains unclear. Germline CDR1 reads LNHDA; CDR2 reads SQIVND (reference sequence). The CDR3 is 15 amino acids. Trimming pared 5 bases from V and 7 bases from J, leaving 20 bases between.

CDR3 sequence: CASSVTGYGYTF. DNA of the CDR3: TGTGCCAGTAGTGTCACGGGCTATGGCTACACCTTC. The chain combines TRBV19 with TRBJ1-2; D remains unclear. The V end was cut by 5 bases, the J end by 4 bases, with 8 bases between. Germline values: CDR1 LNHDA, CDR2 SQIVND (reference sequence). There are 12 residues in the CDR3.